This T cell receptor (beta chain) was sequenced for a study of glioma-infiltrating T cells after dendritic cell vaccination. This clone was counted a single time. This sample's time point: after dendritic cell vaccination, including at tumor progression/relapse. Patients had residual fresh-frozen tumor tissue and more than two years of survival data. PBMC sampling occurred before vaccination, two weeks after the third dose, and at progression. Generated by immunoSEQ multiplex PCR, the TCRdb table keeps only in-frame clones and is missing some. The sample contains about 65,000 clones, around 86% of which appear only once. The TCR originated in a human donor with glioblastoma. The sequences come from blood, collected after dendritic cell vaccination.

The CDR3 reads CASSGDRPTDTQYF. The DNA of the CDR3 is TGCGCCAGCAGCGGGGACAGACCCACAGATACGCAGTATTTT. The chain links TRBV5-1 to TRBJ2-3, with 7 bases lining up with TRBD1. The germline V gene has CDR1 SGHRS and CDR2 YFSETQ. V lost 4 bases and J lost 2; bases outside the gene matches: 4. The CDR3 has 14 residues. The full variable domain, completed using reference TRBV5-1 and TRBJ2-3, is KAGVTQTPRYLIKTRGQQVTLSCSPISGHRSVSWYQQTPGQGLQFLFEYFSETQRNKGNFPGRFSGRQFSNSRSEMNVSTLELGDSALYLCASSGDRPTDTQYFGPGTRLTVL.